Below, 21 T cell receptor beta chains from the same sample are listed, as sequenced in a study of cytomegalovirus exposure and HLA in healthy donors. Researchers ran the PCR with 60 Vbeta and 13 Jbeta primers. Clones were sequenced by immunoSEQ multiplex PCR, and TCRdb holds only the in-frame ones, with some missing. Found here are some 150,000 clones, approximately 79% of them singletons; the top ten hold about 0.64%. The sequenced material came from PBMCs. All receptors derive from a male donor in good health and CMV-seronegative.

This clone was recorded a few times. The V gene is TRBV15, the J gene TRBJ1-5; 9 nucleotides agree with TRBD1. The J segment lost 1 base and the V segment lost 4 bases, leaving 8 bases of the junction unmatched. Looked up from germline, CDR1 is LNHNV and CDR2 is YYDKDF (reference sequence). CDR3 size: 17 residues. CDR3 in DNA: TGTGCCACCAGCACTCGGGACAGGGCTCCAAGCAATCAGCCCCAGCATTTT. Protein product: CATSTRDRAPSNQPQHF.

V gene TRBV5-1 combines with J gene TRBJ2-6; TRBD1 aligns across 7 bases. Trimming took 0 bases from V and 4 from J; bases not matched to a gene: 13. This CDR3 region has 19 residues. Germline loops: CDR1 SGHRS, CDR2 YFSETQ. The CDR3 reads CASSLAGAGGSMGANVLTF. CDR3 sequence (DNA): TGCGCCAGCAGCTTGGCCGGAGCAGGGGGATCGATGGGGGCCAACGTCCTGACTTTC.

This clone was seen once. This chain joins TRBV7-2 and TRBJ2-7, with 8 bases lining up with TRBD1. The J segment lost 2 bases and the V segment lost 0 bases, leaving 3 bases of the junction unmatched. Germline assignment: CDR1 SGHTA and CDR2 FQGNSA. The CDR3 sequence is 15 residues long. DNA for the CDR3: TGTGCCAGCAGCTTAGCGACAGGGGATACCTACGAGCAGTACTTC. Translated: CASSLATGDTYEQYF.

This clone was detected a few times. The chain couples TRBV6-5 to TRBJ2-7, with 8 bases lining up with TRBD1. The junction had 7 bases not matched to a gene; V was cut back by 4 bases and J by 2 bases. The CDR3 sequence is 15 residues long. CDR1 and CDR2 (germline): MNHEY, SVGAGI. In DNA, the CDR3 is TGTGCCAGCAGTTTTGGGACAGGTTCCCCCTACGAGCAGTACTTC. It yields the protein CASSFGTGSPYEQYF.

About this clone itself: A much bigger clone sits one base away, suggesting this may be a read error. The CDR3 loop is CASSLIGQGTEAFF. In DNA, the CDR3 is TGTGCCAGCAGCTTAATAGGACAGGGGACTGAAGCTTTCTTT. The chain has TRBV7-3 and TRBJ1-1, with 9 bases aligning to TRBD1. Losses at the gene ends were 1 base for V and 5 bases for J; bases not matched to a gene: 2. Germline-derived CDR1 and CDR2 are SGHTA and FQGTGA. This CDR3 spans 14 amino acids.

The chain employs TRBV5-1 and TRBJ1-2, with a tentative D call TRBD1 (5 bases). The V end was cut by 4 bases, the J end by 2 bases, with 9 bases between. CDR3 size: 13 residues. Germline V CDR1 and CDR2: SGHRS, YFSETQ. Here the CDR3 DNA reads TGCGCCAGCAGCGAGGGACTGAACTATGGCTACACCTTC. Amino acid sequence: CASSEGLNYGYTF.

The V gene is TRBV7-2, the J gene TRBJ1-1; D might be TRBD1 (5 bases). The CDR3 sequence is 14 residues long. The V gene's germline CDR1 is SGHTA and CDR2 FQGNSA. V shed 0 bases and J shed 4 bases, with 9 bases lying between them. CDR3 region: CASSLAGRVTEAFF. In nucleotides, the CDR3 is TGTGCCAGCAGCTTAGCAGGCAGGGTCACTGAAGCTTTCTTT.

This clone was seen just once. The CDR3 DNA reads as TGTGCCAGCAGCTTAGGCCTAGCGGGGGAGGAAGGCACAGATACGCAGTATTTT. It specifies CASSLGLAGEEGTDTQYF. The V call is TRBV7-3, the J call TRBJ2-3; 10 positions agree with TRBD2. Trimming cost V 2 bases and J 1 base; bases outside gene matches: 9. Germline values: CDR1 SGHTA, CDR2 FQGTGA. The length of the CDR3 is 18 residues. The full variable domain, rest sourced from reference TRBV7-3 and TRBJ2-3, is GAGVSQTPSNKVTEKGKYVELRCDPISGHTALYWYRQSLGQGPEFLIYFQGTGAADDSGLPNDRFFAVRPEGSVSTLKIQRTERGDSAVYLCASSLGLAGEEGTDTQYFGPGTRLTVL.

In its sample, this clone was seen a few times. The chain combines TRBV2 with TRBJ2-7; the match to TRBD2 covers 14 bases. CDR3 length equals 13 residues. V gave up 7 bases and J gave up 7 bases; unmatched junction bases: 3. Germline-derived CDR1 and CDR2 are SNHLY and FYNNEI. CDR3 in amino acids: CASTGLAGGEQYF. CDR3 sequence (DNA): TGTGCCAGCACCGGACTAGCGGGGGGTGAGCAGTACTTC. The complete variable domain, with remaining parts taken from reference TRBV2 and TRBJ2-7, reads EPEVTQTPSHQVTQMGQEVILRCVPISNHLYFYWYRQILGQKVEFLVSFYNNEISEKSEIFDDQFSVERPDGSNFTLKIRSTKLEDSAMYFCASTGLAGGEQYFGPGTRLTVT.

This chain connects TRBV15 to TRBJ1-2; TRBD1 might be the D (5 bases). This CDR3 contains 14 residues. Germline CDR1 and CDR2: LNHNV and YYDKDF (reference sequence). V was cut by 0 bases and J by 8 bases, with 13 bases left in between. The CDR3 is CATSRDKGLMGYTF. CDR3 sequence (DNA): TGTGCCACCAGCAGAGATAAGGGGTTAATGGGCTACACCTTC.

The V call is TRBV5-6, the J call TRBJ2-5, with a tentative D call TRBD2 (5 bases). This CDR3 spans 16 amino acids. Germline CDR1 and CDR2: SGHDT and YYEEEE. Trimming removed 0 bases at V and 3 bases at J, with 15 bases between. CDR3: CASSLAGVKREETQYF. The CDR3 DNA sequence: TGTGCCAGCAGCTTGGCCGGGGTGAAAAGGGAAGAGACCCAGTACTTC.

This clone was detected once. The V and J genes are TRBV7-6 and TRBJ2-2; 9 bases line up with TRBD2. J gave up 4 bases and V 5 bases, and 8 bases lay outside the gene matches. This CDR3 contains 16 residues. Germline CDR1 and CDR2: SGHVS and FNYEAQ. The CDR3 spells CASSPWTSEGTGELFF. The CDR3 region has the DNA TGTGCCAGCAGCCCCTGGACTAGCGAGGGCACCGGGGAGCTGTTTTTT.

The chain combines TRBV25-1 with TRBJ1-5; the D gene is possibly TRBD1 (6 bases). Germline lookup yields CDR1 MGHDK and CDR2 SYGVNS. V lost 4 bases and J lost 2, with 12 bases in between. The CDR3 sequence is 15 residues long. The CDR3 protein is CASSVAGVGNQPQHF. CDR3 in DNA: TGTGCCAGCAGTGTCGCAGGGGTTGGCAATCAGCCCCAGCATTTT.

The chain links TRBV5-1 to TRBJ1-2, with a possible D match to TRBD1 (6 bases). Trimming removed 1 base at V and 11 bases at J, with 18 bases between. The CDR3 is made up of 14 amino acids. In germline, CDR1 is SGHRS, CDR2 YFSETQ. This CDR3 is CASSLSGTKSGYTF. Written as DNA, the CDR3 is TGCGCCAGCAGCTTGAGCGGGACAAAGAGTGGTTACACCTTC.

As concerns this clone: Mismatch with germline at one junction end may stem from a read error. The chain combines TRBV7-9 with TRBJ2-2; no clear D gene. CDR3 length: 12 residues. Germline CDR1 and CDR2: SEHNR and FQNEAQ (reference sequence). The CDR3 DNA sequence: TGTTCCAGCAGGCTAGACACCGGGGAGCTGTTTTTT. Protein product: CSSRLDTGELFF.

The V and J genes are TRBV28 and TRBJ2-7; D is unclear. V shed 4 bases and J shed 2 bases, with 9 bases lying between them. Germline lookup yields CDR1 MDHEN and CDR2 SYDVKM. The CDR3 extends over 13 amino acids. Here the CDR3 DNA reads TGTGCCAGCAGTTCAACGACTCCCTACGAGCAGTACTTC. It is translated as CASSSTTPYEQYF.

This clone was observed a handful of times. DNA for the CDR3: TGTGCCAGCAGCGCAACTAGCGAGTGGTCCGAGCAGTACTTC. Amino acid sequence: CASSATSEWSEQYF. V usage is TRBV6-5 and J usage is TRBJ2-7; TRBD2 agrees at 7 bases. The V and J ends lost 6 bases and 6 bases, in that order; junction bases with no gene match: 11. Germline CDR1 MNHEY, CDR2 SVGAGI. There are 14 residues in the CDR3.

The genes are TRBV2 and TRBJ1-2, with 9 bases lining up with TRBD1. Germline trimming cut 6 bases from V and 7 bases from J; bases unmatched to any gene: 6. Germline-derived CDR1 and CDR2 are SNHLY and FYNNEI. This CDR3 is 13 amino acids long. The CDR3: CASSPQGAAGYTF. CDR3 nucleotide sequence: TGTGCCAGCAGCCCACAGGGGGCGGCTGGCTACACCTTC.

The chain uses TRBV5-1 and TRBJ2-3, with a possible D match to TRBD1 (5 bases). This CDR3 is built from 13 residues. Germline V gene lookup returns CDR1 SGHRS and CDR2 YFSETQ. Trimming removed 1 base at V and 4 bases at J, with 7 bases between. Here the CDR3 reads CASSLQGADTQYF. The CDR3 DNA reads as TGCGCCAGCAGCTTGCAAGGGGCAGATACGCAGTATTTT.

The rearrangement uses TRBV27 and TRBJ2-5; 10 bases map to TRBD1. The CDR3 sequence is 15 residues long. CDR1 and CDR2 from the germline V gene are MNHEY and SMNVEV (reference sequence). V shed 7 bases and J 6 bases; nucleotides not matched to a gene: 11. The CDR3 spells CASTPGTGDWKTQYF. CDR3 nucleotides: TGTGCCAGCACCCCCGGGACAGGGGATTGGAAGACCCAGTACTTC.

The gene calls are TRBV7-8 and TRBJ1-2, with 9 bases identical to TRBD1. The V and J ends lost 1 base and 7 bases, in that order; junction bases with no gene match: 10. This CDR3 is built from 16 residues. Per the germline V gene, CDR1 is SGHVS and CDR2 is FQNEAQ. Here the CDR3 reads CASSLEPGQGSIGYTF. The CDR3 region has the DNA TGTGCCAGCAGCTTAGAACCGGGACAGGGCTCAATTGGCTACACCTTC.